The 22 T cell receptor beta chains given below trace back to one sample, sequenced in a study of regulatory T cells in long-lasting Graves disease. Library construction for TCR beta used iRepertoire HTBI primers and Arm-PCR of CDR3 regions. TCRdb re-derived calls from the multiplex PCR reads in MiXCR, one entry per CDR3 protein. The table lists fewer than 450,000 distinct CDR3 sequences, 15% of them singletons. Specified time point: newly diagnosed GD, antithyroid drugs for less than 3 months. Isolated PBMC RNA provided the starting material for the TCR library. These data also featured in a second study, about T cells in Graves' hyperthyroidism and ophthalmopathy.

The sample here was peripheral blood mononuclear cells (PBMCs), taken at new diagnosis, from a patient treated with antithyroid drugs. The receptors were gathered from a woman in her forties with Graves disease.

This clonotype was found many times. The CDR3 is CASSLGDGPYEQYF. CDR3 bases: TGTGCCAGCAGTTTGGGCGACGGTCCCTACGAGCAGTACTTC. The chain uses TRBV7-2 and TRBJ2-7; D unclear. V dropped 6 bases and J dropped 2 bases, with 14 bases sitting between them. Germline CDR1 reads SGHTA; CDR2 reads FQGNSA. This CDR3 spans 14 amino acids.

This clonotype was seen more than once but under ten times. The gene calls are TRBV7-9 and TRBJ1-2, with D possibly TRBD1 on 6 matching bases. The CDR3 contains 17 residues. Trimming cost V 1 base and J 2 bases, with 17 bases left between them. The germline V gene encodes CDR1 SEHNR and CDR2 FQNEAQ (reference sequence). The CDR3 DNA follows: TGTGCCAGCAGCTTAGTGCCCCGGGACACCGCGAACTATGGCTACACCTTC. Amino acids: CASSLVPRDTANYGYTF.

This clonotype was seen ten or more times. This chain uses TRBV6-2 or TRBV6-3 with TRBJ2-7; 11 bases are shared with TRBD1. This CDR3 has 15 amino acids. The germline gives CDR1 MNHEY, CDR2 SVGEGT. Losses at the gene ends were 7 bases for V and 0 bases for J; bases not matched to a gene: 5. CDR3 loop: CASNRDRGSSYEQYF. DNA of the CDR3: TGTGCCAGCAACCGGGACAGGGGGAGCTCCTACGAGCAGTACTTC.

The table lists this clonotype with many counts. This chain joins TRBV13 and TRBJ1-6; perhaps TRBD1 as D (5 bases). Looked up from germline, CDR1 is PRHDT and CDR2 is FYEKMQ (reference sequence). V lost 1 base to trimming and J lost 8 bases, with 12 bases between them. The CDR3 spans 15 residues. The CDR3 protein is CASSLVVWGDSPLHF. The CDR3 DNA reads TGTGCCAGCAGCTTAGTGGTCTGGGGCGATTCACCCCTCCACTTT.

This clonotype was picked up many times. The V and J genes are TRBV11-3 and TRBJ2-5; 11 positions match TRBD2. The J call may be wrong; the DNA end is better matched by TRBJ2-1. The CDR3 totals 17 residues. Germline V gene lookup returns CDR1 SGHNT and CDR2 YENEEA. In nucleotides, the CDR3 is TGTGCCAGCAGCTTCTCTAGCGGGAGGTGGCTGGTAAATGAGCAGTTCTTC. Amino acids: CASSFSSGRWLVNEQFF.

A few counts support this clonotype. The chain combines TRBV12-3 or TRBV12-4 with TRBJ2-3; TRBD2 agrees at 10 bases. CDR3 size: 15 residues. The junction had 6 bases not matched to a gene; V was cut back by 5 bases and J by 4 bases. The CDR3 loop reads CASSHSGRASDTQYF. The CDR3 DNA reads TGTGCCAGCAGTCACAGCGGGAGGGCCTCAGATACGCAGTATTTT.

The sample holds a few counts of this clonotype. The chain couples TRBV7-2 to TRBJ1-2; D call uncertain. The V gene's germline CDR1 is SGHTA and CDR2 FQGNSA. The length of the CDR3 is 15 residues. The germline V and J ends were trimmed by 4 bases and 3 bases, with 15 bases remaining between them. The CDR3 spells CASSSPGMSDYGYTF. CDR3 nucleotides: TGTGCCAGCAGCTCGCCCGGGATGTCTGACTATGGCTACACCTTC. The whole variable domain, filled in from reference TRBV7-2 and TRBJ1-2, reads GAGVSQSPSNKVTEKGKDVELRCDPISGHTALYWYRQSLGQGLEFLIYFQGNSAPDKSGLPSDRFSAERTGGSVSTLTIQRTQQEDSAVYLCASSSPGMSDYGYTFGSGTRLTVV.

This clonotype was picked up many times. The gene calls are TRBV2 and TRBJ2-3; TRBD1 might be the D (5 bases). Germline loops: CDR1 SNHLY, CDR2 FYNNEI. This CDR3 spans 15 amino acids. The V and J ends lost 4 bases and 1 base respectively, with 12 bases between them. DNA for the CDR3: TGTGCCAGCAGTGTAGGGGATCTCGGCACAGATACGCAGTATTTT. Its translation: CASSVGDLGTDTQYF.

This clonotype was recorded at least ten times. The chain carries TRBV12-3 or TRBV12-4 and TRBJ1-1, with a weak D call TRBD1 (5 bases). This CDR3 is 15 amino acids long. V dropped 6 bases and J dropped 0 bases, with 14 bases sitting between them. CDR3 sequence reads: CASRRDHRMNTEAFF. The CDR3 bases are TGTGCCAGCAGGCGGGACCACCGTATGAACACTGAAGCTTTCTTT.

In its sample, this clonotype was seen many times. This chain joins TRBV10-3 and TRBJ2-1; 9 bases align to TRBD2. The germline gives CDR1 ENHRY, CDR2 SYGVKD. V lost 8 bases, J lost 7 bases, and 18 bases stayed unmatched. CDR3 length: 17 amino acids. The CDR3 protein is CAIGGSSSGSMVNEQFF. DNA for the CDR3: TGTGCCATCGGGGGGTCGAGTAGCGGGAGTATGGTAAATGAGCAGTTCTTC.

This clonotype was observed a single time. The rearrangement links TRBV19 to TRBJ1-3; no clear D. The CDR3 spans 12 residues. Germline CDR1 LNHDA, CDR2 SQIVND (reference sequence). V lost 11 bases to trimming and J lost 3 bases, with 11 bases between them. This CDR3 is CASNSDGNTIYF. As DNA, the CDR3 is TGTGCCTCCAACTCTGATGGAAACACCATATATTTT.

The table lists this clonotype with many counts. The CDR3 DNA sequence: TGTGCCAGCAGCCAAGCGGCGGCCAAACAGGGGCAGTACTTC. Translation gives CASSQAAAKQGQYF. The gene calls are TRBV3-1 and TRBJ2-7; weak D call: TRBD1 (6 bases). V was trimmed by 1 base and J by 9 bases, leaving 16 bases between them. CDR3 size: 14 residues. Germline V CDR1 and CDR2: LGHDT, YNNKEL (reference sequence).

The sample holds a few counts of this clonotype. V usage is TRBV20-1 and J usage is TRBJ2-7, with D possibly being TRBD2 (7 bases). Trimming took 4 bases from V and 3 from J, leaving 22 bases between them. Per the germline V gene, CDR1 is DFQATT and CDR2 is SNEGSKA (reference sequence). The CDR3 length is 16 residues. The CDR3 bases are TGCAGTGCTAACCGCCGGGGGGCTGGCTTGGGCTACGAGCAGTACTTC. It translates to CSANRRGAGLGYEQYF.

This clonotype was counted ten times or more. This rearrangement joins TRBV13 to TRBJ2-1; D remains unclear. Germline CDR1 reads PRHDT; CDR2 reads FYEKMQ (reference sequence). Between the trimmed V and J ends, which lost 5 bases and 8 bases, there was a span of 13 bases. The CDR3 loop spans 13 amino acids. The CDR3 coding sequence is TGTGCCAGCAGCATCGGGCCGCGCGATGAGCAGTTCTTC. It specifies CASSIGPRDEQFF.

The chain has TRBV10-1 and TRBJ2-1; D gene ambiguous. Trimming removed 4 bases at V and 4 bases at J, with 8 bases between. This CDR3 spans 13 amino acids. CDR1 and CDR2 from the germline V gene are WNHNN and SYGVQD (reference sequence). The CDR3: CASSAGRYNEQFF. Written as DNA, the CDR3 is TGCGCCAGCAGTGCGGGCCGGTACAATGAGCAGTTCTTC.

This clonotype has at least ten counts. The DNA of the CDR3 is TGTGCCAGCAGCTTAGATTCCGGGACTACAGATACGCAGTATTTT. It encodes CASSLDSGTTDTQYF. The gene calls are TRBV11-2 and TRBJ2-3, with D maybe TRBD2 (6 bases). Trimming removed 0 bases from V and 3 bases from J, with 10 bases in between. This CDR3 is built from 15 residues. In germline, CDR1 is SGHAT, CDR2 FQNNGV.

This clonotype was recorded at least ten times. The chain carries TRBV15 and TRBJ2-2; 13 bases align to TRBD2. The CDR3 consists of 18 residues. In germline, CDR1 is LNHNV, CDR2 YYDKDF (reference sequence). V trimming: 7 bases; J trimming: 5 bases; junction bases outside the gene matches: 13. CDR3 protein: CATNTERTSGRFTGELFF. The CDR3 DNA sequence: TGTGCCACCAACACGGAGAGGACTAGCGGGAGATTTACCGGGGAGCTGTTTTTT.

The table lists this clonotype with a few counts. This chain joins TRBV5-1 and TRBJ1-6; D ambiguous. Trimming removed 5 bases at V and 7 bases at J, with 10 bases between. The V gene's germline CDR1 is SGHRS and CDR2 YFSETQ. The CDR3 totals 13 residues. CDR3 in amino acids: CASSSWANSPLHF. In DNA form, the CDR3 reads TGCGCCAGCAGTTCATGGGCGAATTCACCCCTCCACTTT.

The V call is TRBV30, the J call TRBJ1-1, with TRBD1 matching 7 bases. The CDR3 has 15 residues. The V gene end was trimmed by 5 bases and the J gene end by 1 base; junction bases not matched to a gene: 10. Per germline, CDR1 GTSNPN and CDR2 SVGIG (reference sequence). The DNA for the CDR3 is TGTGCCTGGTCACCGCTGACAGGGAAGAACACTGAAGCTTTCTTT. Translation: CAWSPLTGKNTEAFF.

The sample holds many counts of this clonotype. The chain recombines TRBV28 with TRBJ2-3; 9 nucleotides match TRBD1. Germline loops: CDR1 MDHEN, CDR2 SYDVKM. The V and J ends lost 6 bases and 5 bases, in that order; junction bases with no gene match: 6. This CDR3 has 14 amino acids. The CDR3 DNA reads as TGTGCCAGCAGAAAGGGACAGGGAATAGATACGCAGTATTTT. Translating it yields CASRKGQGIDTQYF.

About this clonotype: An end of the junction differs from the germline gene, which may be a read error. V gene TRBV11-2 combines with J gene TRBJ2-6; TRBD1 matches 10 bases. Germline loops: CDR1 SGHAT, CDR2 FQNNGV. The CDR3 is 15 amino acids. The CDR3 here is CASSSPGTGAYVLTF. CDR3 in DNA: TGTGCCAGCAGCTCTCCCGGGACAGGGGCCTACGTCCTGACTTTC.

In its sample, this clonotype was seen many times. The chain joins TRBV7-2 to TRBJ2-3; D unresolved. V lost 3 bases to trimming and J lost 2 bases, with 12 bases between them. Germline V lookup: CDR1 SGHTA, CDR2 FQGNSA. The CDR3 totals 15 residues. CDR3 residues: CASSLGLIHTDTQYF. DNA for the CDR3: TGTGCCAGCAGCTTGGGCCTCATACACACAGATACGCAGTATTTT.